Included here is one TCR beta chain sequence, with context. This record comes from a study of blood T cell repertoires in COVID-19. Background on the study: Italy, Spain and the United States were the sources of the convalescent and acute COVID-19 samples. T cells, B-cell-depleted T cells, or PBMCs provided the cDNA or gDNA that served as material.

TCRdb's table, derived via immunoSEQ multiplex PCR, lists solely in-frame clones and lacks some. The top ten clones hold about 2.3% of a sample with around 160,000 clones, around nine tenths of them seen once. The CDR3 covers 16 residues. Losses at the gene ends were 0 bases for V and 7 bases for J; bases not matched to a gene: 9. Germline assignment: CDR1 SGHRS and CDR2 YFSETQ. The sequencing sample was made of peripheral blood. V is TRBV5-1 and J is TRBJ2-1, with 8 nucleotides matching TRBD1. This TCR was sampled from a human donor in a cohort sampled during active COVID-19. CDR3 residues: CASSLDLGQGSNEQFF. In DNA, the CDR3 is TGCGCCAGCAGCTTGGACCTAGGACAGGGATCAAATGAGCAGTTCTTC.